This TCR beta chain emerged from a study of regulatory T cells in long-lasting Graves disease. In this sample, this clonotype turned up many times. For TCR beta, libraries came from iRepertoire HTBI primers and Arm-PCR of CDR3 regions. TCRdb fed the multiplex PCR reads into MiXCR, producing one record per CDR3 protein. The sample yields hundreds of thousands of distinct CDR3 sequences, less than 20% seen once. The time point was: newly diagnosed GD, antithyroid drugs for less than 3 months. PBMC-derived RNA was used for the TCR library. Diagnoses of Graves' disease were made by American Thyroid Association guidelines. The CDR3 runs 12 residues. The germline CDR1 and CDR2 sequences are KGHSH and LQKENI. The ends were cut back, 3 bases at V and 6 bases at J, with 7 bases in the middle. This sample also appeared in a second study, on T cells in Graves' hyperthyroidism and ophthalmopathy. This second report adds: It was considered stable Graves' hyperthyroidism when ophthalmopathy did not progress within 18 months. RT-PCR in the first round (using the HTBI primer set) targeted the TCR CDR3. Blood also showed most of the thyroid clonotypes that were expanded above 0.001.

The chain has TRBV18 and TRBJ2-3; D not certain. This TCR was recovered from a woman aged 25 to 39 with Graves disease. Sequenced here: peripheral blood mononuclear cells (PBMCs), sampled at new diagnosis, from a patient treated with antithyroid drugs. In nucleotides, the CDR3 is TGTGCCAGCTCACCGACTGACGATACGCAGTATTTT. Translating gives CASSPTDDTQYF.